The text below deals with one TCR beta chain. This clonotype has ten or more counts. Its cognate antigen has yet to be identified. Base qualities are not at hand, and no much larger clone is one base apart. The data are from a study of molecular identifiers for immune sequencing clone quantification (dated by TCRdb to the late 2010s). Regarding the research as a whole: For a replicate experiment, RNA from around 20,000 or 99,000 naive CD8 T cells was divided into five aliquots, and four of the five aliquots were sequenced. This methods study benchmarked molecular-identifier clustering-based TCR repertoire sequencing (MIDCIRS) and TCR RNA copy counting, using CD8 T cells to do so.

Here is what the overall study found, with its caveats: The naive libraries included spiked-in Jurkat TCR RNA (fewer than eleven copies' worth), and this Jurkat TCR RNA is not part of the donor repertoire. Spiked-in Jurkat TCR RNA equivalent to a single cell was reported to be detectable even among approximately 900,000 naive CD8 T cells. When barcode sub-clustering was left out, chimeric consensus sequences inflated TCR diversity, with chimeras reaching as high as 47%. In CMV-specific effector cells, over 99% of molecules were held by clones above 20 RNA copies, whereas under 1% of molecules were held by such clones in naive cells. Modeling gave about 3 recovered TCR RNA copies per cell versus around 9.9 by digital PCR, implying roughly 30% capture efficiency. The sizes of highly expanded clones could end up underestimated when identical TCR molecules share a barcode.

Libraries of naive CD8 T cells were generated from roughly 20,000 to 1,000,000 sorted cells, with 10%, 30% or 50% of the purified RNA used. Naive CD8 T cells, defined as CD8+CD4-CCR7+CD45RA+, were FACS-sorted into RLT Plus buffer on a BD FACSAria II. Approximately nine TCR copies' worth of Jurkat RNA were spiked into roughly 19,000-1,000,000 naive CD8 T cell samples to test detection sensitivity. CD8 T cells were enriched using RosetteSep CD8+ T Cell Enrichment Cocktail and Ficoll-Paque, and the enriched cells then underwent ACK red cell lysis. The CDR3 spans 15 residues, from the cysteine through the phenylalanine. Only the CDR3 DNA is retained, 45 bases long and in frame from the first base. V gives up 5 bases and J gives up 3 bases, and the segment between their germline ends measures 16 bases. Library generation was performed with PCR. This sample was sequenced with an Illumina HiSeq 4000. Bulk TCR libraries were prepared as previously described, using TCR primers listed in Table S5. Total RNA was purified with the Qiagen AllPrep DNA/RNA kit. Before analysis, reads from multiple sequencing runs of one library were combined. The study's processing was this. Reads were retained only if an exact TCR constant sequence was present, and the retained reads were trimmed to 150 nt and grouped according to their 12-nt molecular barcodes. Reads within each barcode group were sub-clustered using a 15% Levenshtein threshold, and quality-weighted consensus sequences were constructed for each RNA molecule. Non-functional sequences were filtered out, along with any lower-count sequence sitting one edit away from another sequence. Based on fitting two negative binomial distributions, any barcode sub-cluster with under 20% of the maximum read count was discarded. TCRdb handled the public reads itself, with Q25 trimming in fastp and clone calling in MiXCR, and kept productive beta chains. Each CDR3 protein gets just one entry, which takes the most common genes and DNA from the rows behind it. The V and J calls and clone size are TCRdb's, not the authors'. The sample has roughly 320,000 distinct CDR3 sequences on record, about a fifth of them singletons. The top ten hold approximately 0.83% of the sample.

The sequenced sample consisted of naive CD8+ T cells from blood, with Jurkat cell RNA spiked in. The cell subset or site label for this specimen denotes: FACS-sorted CD8+CD4-CCR7+CD45RA+ naive T cells. The V and J segments used are TRBV12-3 or TRBV12-4 and TRBJ1-2; D gene: possibly TRBD1, on 6 matching bases. This clonotype originated in a human donor in good health. Some libraries in this study had Jurkat cell RNA spiked in. This receptor carries the CDR3 CASSPLAGADYGYTF. The DNA reads as follows: TGTGCCAGCAGTCCCCTGGCAGGGGCAGACTATGGCTACACCTTC.